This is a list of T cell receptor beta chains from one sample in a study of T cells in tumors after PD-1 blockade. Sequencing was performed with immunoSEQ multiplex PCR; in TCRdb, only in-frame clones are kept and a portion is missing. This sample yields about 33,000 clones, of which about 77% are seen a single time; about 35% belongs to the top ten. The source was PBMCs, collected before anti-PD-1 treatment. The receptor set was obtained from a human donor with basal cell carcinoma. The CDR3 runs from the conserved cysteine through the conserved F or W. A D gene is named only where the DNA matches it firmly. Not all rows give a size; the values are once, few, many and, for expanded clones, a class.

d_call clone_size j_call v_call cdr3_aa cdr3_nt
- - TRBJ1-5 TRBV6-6 CASSLLPGQNSNQPQHF TGTGCCAGCAGTCTTCTTCCGGGGCAGAATAGCAATCAGCCCCAGCATTTT
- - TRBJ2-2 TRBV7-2 CASSLAGGNVNTGELFF TGTGCCAGCAGCTTAGCGGGCGGGAATGTGAACACCGGGGAGCTGTTTTTT
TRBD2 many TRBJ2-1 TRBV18 CASSTRTSGVRDEQFF TGTGCCAGCTCAACCAGGACTAGCGGGGTGAGGGATGAGCAGTTCTTC
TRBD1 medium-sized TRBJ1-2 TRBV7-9 CASSPGTGGSYGYTF TGTGCCAGCAGCCCGGGGACAGGGGGCTCCTATGGCTACACCTTC
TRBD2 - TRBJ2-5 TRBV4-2 CASSQARGDQETQYF TGTGCCAGCAGCCAAGCTCGGGGGGACCAAGAGACCCAGTACTTC
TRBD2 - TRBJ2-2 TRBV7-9 CASSPGLAGTTGELFF TGTGCCAGCAGCCCAGGACTAGCGGGGACCACCGGGGAGCTGTTTTTT
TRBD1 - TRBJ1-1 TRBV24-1 CATSDRTGEAFF TGTGCCACCAGTGACCGGACAGGCGAAGCTTTCTTT
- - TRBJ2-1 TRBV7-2 CASSPNSGSSYNEQFF TGTGCCAGCAGCCCCAACTCCGGTAGCTCCTACAATGAGCAGTTCTTC
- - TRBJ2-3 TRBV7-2 CASSFYRETDTQYF TGTGCCAGCAGCTTCTACAGGGAAACAGATACGCAGTATTTT
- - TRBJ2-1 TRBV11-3 CASSLTRGGNEQFF TGTGCCAGCAGCCTAACCCGGGGCGGCAATGAGCAGTTCTTC
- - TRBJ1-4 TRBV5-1 CASSLGQAQGKLFF TGCGCCAGCAGCTTGGGGCAGGCTCAGGGAAAACTGTTTTTT
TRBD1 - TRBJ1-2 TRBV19 CASSMTGDGYTF TGTGCCAGTAGTATGACAGGGGATGGCTACACCTTC
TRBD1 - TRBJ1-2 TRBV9 CATPDRGSVGDGYTF TGTGCCACCCCGGACAGGGGGTCTGTCGGCGATGGCTACACCTTC
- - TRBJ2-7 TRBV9 CASSVGGDSSYEQYF TGTGCCAGCAGCGTAGGGGGGGATAGCTCCTACGAGCAGTACTTC
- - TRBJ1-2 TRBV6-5 CASRDSTGPQYGYTF TGTGCCAGCAGAGACTCGACAGGCCCACAATATGGCTACACCTTC
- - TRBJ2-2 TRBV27 CASSFGTATGELFF TGTGCCAGCAGTTTTGGGACGGCGACCGGGGAGCTGTTTTTT
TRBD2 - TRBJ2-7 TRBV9 CASSTRAGASYEQYF TGTGCCAGCAGCACCCGAGCGGGAGCTTCCTACGAGCAGTACTTC
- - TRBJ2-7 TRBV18 CASSPTDYEQYF TGTGCCAGCTCACCAACGGACTACGAGCAGTACTTC
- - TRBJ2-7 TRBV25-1 CASSEDGGKSYEQYF TGTGCCAGCAGTGAAGACGGGGGCAAATCCTACGAGCAGTACTTC
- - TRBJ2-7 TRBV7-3 CASSPRAGRHYEQYF TGTGCCAGCAGCCCACGTGCCGGGAGACACTACGAGCAGTACTTC
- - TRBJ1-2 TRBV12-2 CASRLSHRGSLKNGYTF TGTGCAAGTCGTTTATCGCACAGGGGGAGCCTTAAAAATGGCTACACCTTC
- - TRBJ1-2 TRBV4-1 CASSRAETNYGYTF TGCGCCAGCAGCCGAGCAGAAACTAACTATGGCTACACCTTC
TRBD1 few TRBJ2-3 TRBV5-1 CASSPGTGATDTQYF TGCGCCAGCAGCCCCGGGACAGGAGCAACAGATACGCAGTATTTT
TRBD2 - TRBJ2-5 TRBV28 CAGTSGSTETQYF TGTGCCGGGACTAGCGGGAGTACGGAGACCCAGTACTTC
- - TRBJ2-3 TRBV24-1 CATSEATARSDTQYF TGTGCCACCAGTGAGGCGACAGCGAGATCAGATACGCAGTATTTT
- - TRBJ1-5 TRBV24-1 CATSEASGGNQPQHF TGTGCCACCAGTGAGGCCTCAGGAGGCAATCAGCCCCAGCATTTT
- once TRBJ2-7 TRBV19 CASSMGPVVAYEQYF TGTGCCAGTAGTATGGGGCCGGTCGTGGCTTACGAGCAGTACTTC
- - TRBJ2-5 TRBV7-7 CASSPGARVGETQYF TGTGCTAGCAGCCCAGGGGCGAGGGTCGGAGAGACCCAGTACTTC
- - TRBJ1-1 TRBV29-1 CSAAETLGLEAFF TGCAGCGCGGCTGAAACTCTGGGTCTTGAAGCTTTCTTT
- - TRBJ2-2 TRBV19 CASRPTASNTGELFF TGTGCCAGTCGCCCGACGGCTTCGAACACCGGGGAGCTGTTTTTT
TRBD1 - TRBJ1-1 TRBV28 CASSKTWGQGFAEAFF TGTGCCAGCAGCAAAACGTGGGGACAGGGGTTCGCTGAAGCTTTCTTT
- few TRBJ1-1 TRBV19 CASTLDSFSMNTEAFF TGTGCCAGTACCCTTGACTCTTTTTCTATGAACACTGAAGCTTTCTTT
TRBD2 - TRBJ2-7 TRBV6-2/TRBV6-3 CASSRLAGPYEQYF TGTGCCAGCAGTCGACTAGCGGGACCCTACGAGCAGTACTTC
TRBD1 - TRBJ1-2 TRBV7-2 CASSPGTVNYGYTF TGTGCCAGCAGCCCCGGGACAGTTAACTATGGCTACACCTTC
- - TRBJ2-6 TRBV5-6 CASSLTGANVLTF TGTGCCAGCAGCTTGACTGGGGCCAACGTCCTGACTTTC
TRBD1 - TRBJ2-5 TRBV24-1 CATSDTGTAQETQYF TGTGCCACCAGTGATACCGGGACAGCTCAAGAGACCCAGTACTTC
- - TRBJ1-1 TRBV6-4 CASSRTRNTEAFF TGTGCCAGCAGCCGTACAAGGAACACTGAAGCTTTCTTT
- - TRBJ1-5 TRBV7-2 CASSLGSGGNQPQHF TGTGCCAGCAGCTTAGGTTCGGGCGGGAATCAGCCCCAGCATTTT
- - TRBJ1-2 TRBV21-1 CASSKGGRITNYGYTF TGTGCCAGCAGCAAGGGAGGGCGGATCACTAACTATGGCTACACCTTC